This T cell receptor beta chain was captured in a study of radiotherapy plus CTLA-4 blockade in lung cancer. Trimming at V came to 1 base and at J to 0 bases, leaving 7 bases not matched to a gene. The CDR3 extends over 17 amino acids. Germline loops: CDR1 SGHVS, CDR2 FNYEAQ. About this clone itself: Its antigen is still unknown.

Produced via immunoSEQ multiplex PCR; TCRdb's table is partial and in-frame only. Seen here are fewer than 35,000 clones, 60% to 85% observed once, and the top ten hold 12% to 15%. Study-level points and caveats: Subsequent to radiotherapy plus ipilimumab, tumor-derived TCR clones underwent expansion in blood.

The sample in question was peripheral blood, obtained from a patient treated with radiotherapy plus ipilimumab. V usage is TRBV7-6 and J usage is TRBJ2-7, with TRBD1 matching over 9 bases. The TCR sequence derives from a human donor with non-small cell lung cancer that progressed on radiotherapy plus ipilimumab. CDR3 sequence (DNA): TGTGCCAGCAGCTTAGTAGGGACAGGGTCTGGCTCCTACGAGCAGTACTTC. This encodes CASSLVGTGSGSYEQYF.